This TCR beta chain emerged from a study of human T cells and chemical hapten exposure. The wider study: In the sensitization step, 2% DPC was placed on about 2 cm by about 2 cm of upper inner arm skin. From small differences in pooled library volume came most of the variation in per-sample TCR yields.

A single record per CDR3 protein comes from TCRdb applying MiXCR to the RACE reads. The table lists some 400,000 distinct CDR3 sequences, roughly 5% of them singletons, with about 2.2% in the top ten. The V end lost 5 bases, the J end lost 10 bases, and 15 bases lay between the germline ends. The CDR3 covers 14 residues. CDR1 and CDR2 from the germline V gene are SGHTA and FQGNSA. The time point here: patch test 1, 2 weeks after DPC sensitization. As for treatment: therapeutic diphenylcyclopropenone sensitization with weekly scalp DPC. This clonotype came up a few times. This specimen was whole blood, taken in connection with sensitization to the hapten diphenylcyclopropenone (DPC). This receptor was identified in a woman aged 50 to 65 with alopecia areata. Some clones in this sample may be carry-over from other donors' samples. The J gene is TRBJ1-6, the V gene TRBV7-2; D is uncertain. CDR3 sequence: CASSVKGVGSPLHF. DNA of the CDR3: TGTGCCAGCAGCGTCAAGGGAGTCGGCTCACCCCTCCACTTT. Complete variable domain (other parts from reference TRBV7-2 and TRBJ1-6): GAGVSQSPSNKVTEKGKDVELRCDPISGHTALYWYRQSLGQGLEFLIYFQGNSAPDKSGLPSDRFSAERTGGSVSTLTIQRTQQEDSAVYLCASSVKGVGSPLHFGNGTRLTVT.